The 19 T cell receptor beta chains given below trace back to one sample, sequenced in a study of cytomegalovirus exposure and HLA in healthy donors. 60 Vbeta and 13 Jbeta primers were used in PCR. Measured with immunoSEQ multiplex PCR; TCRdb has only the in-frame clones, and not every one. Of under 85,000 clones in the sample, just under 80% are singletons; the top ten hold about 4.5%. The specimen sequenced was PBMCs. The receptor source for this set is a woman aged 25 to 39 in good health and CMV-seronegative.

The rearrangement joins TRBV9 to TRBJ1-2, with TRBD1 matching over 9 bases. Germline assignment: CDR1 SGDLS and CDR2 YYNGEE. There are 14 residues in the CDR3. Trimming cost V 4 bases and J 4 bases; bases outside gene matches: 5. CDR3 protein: CASSQQGAGYGYTF. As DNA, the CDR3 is TGTGCCAGCAGCCAACAGGGGGCGGGCTATGGCTACACCTTC.

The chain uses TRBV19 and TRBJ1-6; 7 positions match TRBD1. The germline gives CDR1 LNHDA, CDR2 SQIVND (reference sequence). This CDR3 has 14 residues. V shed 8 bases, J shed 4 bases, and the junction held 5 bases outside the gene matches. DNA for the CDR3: TGTGCCAGTGGTAGACAGGGATATAATTCACCCCTCCACTTT. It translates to CASGRQGYNSPLHF. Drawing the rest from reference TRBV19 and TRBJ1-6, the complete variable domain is DGGITQSPKYLFRKEGQNVTLSCEQNLNHDAMYWYRQDPGQGLRLIYYSQIVNDFQKGDIAEGYSVSREKKESFPLTVTSAQKNPTAFYLCASGRQGYNSPLHFGNGTRLTVT.

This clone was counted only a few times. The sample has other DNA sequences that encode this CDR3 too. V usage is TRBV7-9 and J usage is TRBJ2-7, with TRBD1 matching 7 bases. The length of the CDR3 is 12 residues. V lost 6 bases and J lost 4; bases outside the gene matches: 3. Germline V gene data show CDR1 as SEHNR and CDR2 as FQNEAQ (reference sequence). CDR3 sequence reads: CASSPTGYEQYF. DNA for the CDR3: TGTGCCAGCAGTCCGACAGGGTACGAGCAGTACTTC.

CDR3 residues: CATQPPGLAPEQYF. DNA of the CDR3: TGTGCCACCCAACCCCCGGGACTAGCTCCCGAGCAGTACTTC. The gene calls are TRBV2 and TRBJ2-7; 9 bases are a match to TRBD2. Germline V CDR1 and CDR2: SNHLY, FYNNEI. J gave up 6 bases and V 10 bases, and 13 bases lay outside the gene matches. The CDR3 runs 14 residues.

Here the CDR3 reads CASSPGTGGLWDEQFF. For the CDR3, the DNA is TGCGCCAGCAGCCCGGGGACAGGGGGCCTTTGGGATGAGCAGTTCTTC. The rearrangement links TRBV4-1 to TRBJ2-1; 12 bases align to TRBD1. The junction had 9 bases not matched to a gene; V was cut back by 4 bases and J by 8 bases. Germline V lookup: CDR1 MGHRA, CDR2 YSYEKL. The CDR3 loop spans 16 amino acids.

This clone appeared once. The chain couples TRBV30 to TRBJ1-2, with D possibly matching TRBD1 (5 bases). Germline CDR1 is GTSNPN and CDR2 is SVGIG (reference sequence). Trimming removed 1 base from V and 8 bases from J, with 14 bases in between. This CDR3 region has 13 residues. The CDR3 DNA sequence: TGTGCCTGGAGTGCCTTCGCCCGGGGGGGCTACACCTTC. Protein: CAWSAFARGGYTF.

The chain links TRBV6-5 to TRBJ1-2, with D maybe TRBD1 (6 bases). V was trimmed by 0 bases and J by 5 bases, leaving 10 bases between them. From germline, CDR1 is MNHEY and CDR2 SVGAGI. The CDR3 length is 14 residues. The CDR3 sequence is CASSYSGASYGYTF. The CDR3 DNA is TGTGCCAGCAGTTACTCGGGGGCATCGTATGGCTACACCTTC.

The CDR3 bases are TGTGCCAGCGGGGGGCTTAGCGGGAGGTCGTACGAGCAGTACTTC. It specifies CASGGLSGRSYEQYF. This rearrangement joins TRBV2 to TRBJ2-7; 10 nucleotides agree with TRBD2. Germline V gene data show CDR1 as SNHLY and CDR2 as FYNNEI. This CDR3 comprises 15 residues. The V segment lost 8 bases and the J segment 4 bases; nucleotides outside the gene matches: 11.

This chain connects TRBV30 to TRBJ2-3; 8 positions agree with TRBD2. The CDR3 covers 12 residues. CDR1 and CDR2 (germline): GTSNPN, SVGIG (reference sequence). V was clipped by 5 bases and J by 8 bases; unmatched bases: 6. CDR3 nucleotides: TGTGCCTGGGCCCGCGGGGGGCCTACGCAGTATTTT. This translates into CAWARGGPTQYF.

DNA of the CDR3: TGTGCCAGCAGCTTAGCGCCAACAGAACGTGGCTACACCTTC. Protein product: CASSLAPTERGYTF. The chain links TRBV7-9 to TRBJ1-2; D unclear. CDR1 is SEHNR, CDR2 FQNEAQ, per germline (reference sequence). The CDR3 extends over 14 amino acids. V gave up 0 bases and J gave up 7 bases, with 12 bases separating them.

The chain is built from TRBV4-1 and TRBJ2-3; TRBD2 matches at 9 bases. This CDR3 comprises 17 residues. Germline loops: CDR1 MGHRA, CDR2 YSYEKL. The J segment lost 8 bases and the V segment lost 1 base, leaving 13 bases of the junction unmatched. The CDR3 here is CASSQGLSGGPTGTQYF. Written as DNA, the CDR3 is TGCGCCAGCAGCCAAGGACTGAGCGGGGGGCCCACCGGTACGCAGTATTTT.

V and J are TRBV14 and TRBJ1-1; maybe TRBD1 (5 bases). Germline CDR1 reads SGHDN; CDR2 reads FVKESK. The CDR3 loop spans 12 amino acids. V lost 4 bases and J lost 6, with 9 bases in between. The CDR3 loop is CASSLRDAEAFF. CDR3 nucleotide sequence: TGTGCCAGCAGCCTCAGGGATGCTGAAGCTTTCTTT.

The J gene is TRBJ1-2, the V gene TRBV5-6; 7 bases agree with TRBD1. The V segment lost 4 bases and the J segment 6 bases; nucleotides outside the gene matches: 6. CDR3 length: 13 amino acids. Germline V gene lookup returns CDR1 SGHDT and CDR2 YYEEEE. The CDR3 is CASSETGIHGYTF. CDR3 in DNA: TGTGCCAGCAGCGAGACAGGGATTCATGGCTACACCTTC.

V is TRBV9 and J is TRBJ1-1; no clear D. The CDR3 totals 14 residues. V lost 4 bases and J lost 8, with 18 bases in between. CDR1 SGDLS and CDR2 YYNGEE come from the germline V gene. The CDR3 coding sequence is TGTGCCAGCAGCCCCTGGACTGGAGGTAGAGAAGCTTTCTTT. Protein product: CASSPWTGGREAFF. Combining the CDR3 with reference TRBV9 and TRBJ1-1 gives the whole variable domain DSGVTQTPKHLITATGQRVTLRCSPRSGDLSVYWYQQSLDQGLQFLIQYYNGEERAKGNILERFSAQQFPDLHSELNLSSLELGDSALYFCASSPWTGGREAFFGQGTRLTVV.

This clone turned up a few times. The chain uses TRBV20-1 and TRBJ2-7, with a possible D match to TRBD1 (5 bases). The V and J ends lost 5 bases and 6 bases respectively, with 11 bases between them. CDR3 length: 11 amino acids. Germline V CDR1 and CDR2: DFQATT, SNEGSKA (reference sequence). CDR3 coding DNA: TGCAGTGCTCCGCTAGGGGCCGAGCAGTACTTC. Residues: CSAPLGAEQYF.

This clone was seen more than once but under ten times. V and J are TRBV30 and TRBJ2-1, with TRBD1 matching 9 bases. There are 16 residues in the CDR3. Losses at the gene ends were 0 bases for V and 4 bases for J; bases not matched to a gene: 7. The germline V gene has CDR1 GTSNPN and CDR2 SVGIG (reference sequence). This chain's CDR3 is CAWSVGNRGPYNEQFF. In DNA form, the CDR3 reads TGTGCCTGGAGTGTAGGGAACAGGGGGCCGTACAATGAGCAGTTCTTC.

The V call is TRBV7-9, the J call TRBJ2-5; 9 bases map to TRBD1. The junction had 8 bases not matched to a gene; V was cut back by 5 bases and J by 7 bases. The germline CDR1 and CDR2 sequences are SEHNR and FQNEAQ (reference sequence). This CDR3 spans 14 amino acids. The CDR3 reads CASSVPGQGPTQYF. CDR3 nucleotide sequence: TGTGCCAGCAGCGTCCCGGGACAGGGTCCGACCCAGTACTTC.

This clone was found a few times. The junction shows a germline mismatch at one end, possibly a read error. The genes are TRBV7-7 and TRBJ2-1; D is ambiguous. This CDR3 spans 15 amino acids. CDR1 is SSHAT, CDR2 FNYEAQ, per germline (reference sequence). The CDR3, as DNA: TGTGCTAGCAGCTTAACAGAGAGCTCCTACAATGAGCAGTTCTTC. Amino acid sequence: CASSLTESSYNEQFF.

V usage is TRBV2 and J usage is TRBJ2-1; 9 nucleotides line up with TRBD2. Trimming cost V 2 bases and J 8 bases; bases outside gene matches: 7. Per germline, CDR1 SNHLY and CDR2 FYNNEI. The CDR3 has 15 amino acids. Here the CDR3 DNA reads TGTGCCAGCAGTGAAAGGGCGGGGGGGCTCCATGAGCAGTTCTTC. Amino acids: CASSERAGGLHEQFF.